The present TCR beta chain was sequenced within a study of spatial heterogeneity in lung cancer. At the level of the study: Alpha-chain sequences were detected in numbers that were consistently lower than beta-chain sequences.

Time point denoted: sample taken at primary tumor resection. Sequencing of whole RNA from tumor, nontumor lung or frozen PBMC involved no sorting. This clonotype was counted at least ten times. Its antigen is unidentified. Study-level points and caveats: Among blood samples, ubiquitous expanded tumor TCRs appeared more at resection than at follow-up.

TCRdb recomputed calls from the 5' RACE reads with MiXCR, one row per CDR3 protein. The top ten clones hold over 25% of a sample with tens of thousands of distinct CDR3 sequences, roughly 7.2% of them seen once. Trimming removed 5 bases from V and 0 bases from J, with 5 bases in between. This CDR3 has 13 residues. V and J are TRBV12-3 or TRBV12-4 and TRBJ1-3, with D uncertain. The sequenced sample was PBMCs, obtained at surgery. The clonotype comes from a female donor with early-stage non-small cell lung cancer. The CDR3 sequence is CASSLHSGNTIYF. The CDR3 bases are TGTGCCAGCAGTCTCCACTCTGGAAACACCATATATTTT.